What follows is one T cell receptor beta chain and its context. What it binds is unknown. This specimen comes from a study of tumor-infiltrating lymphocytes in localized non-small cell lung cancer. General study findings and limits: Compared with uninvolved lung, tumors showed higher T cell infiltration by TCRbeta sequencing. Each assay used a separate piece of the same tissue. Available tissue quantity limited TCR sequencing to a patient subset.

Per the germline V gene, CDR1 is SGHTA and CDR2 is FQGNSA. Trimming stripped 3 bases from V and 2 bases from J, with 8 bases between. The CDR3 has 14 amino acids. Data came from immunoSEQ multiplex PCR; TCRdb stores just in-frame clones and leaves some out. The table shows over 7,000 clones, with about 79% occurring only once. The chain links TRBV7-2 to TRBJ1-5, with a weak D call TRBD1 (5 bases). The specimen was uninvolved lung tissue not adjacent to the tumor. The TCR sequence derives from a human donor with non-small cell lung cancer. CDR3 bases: TGTGCCAGCAGCTTTCAGGGCGGCAATCAGCCCCAGCATTTT. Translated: CASSFQGGNQPQHF.